What follows describes a single TCR beta chain. Primers used in a second PCR of roughly 6 to 12 cycles were a sample-barcoded 5' primer and a J-beta primer mix. TCRdb redid the calling of the 5' RACE reads with MiXCR, one entry per CDR3 protein. In the table there are hundreds of thousands of distinct CDR3 sequences, roughly 25% of which are singletons. These data belong to a study of blood T cells in healthy people across ages. CDR1 and CDR2 (germline): SGDLS, YYNGEE. CDR3 length equals 16 residues. V shed 0 bases, J shed 5 bases, and the junction held 10 bases outside the gene matches. The same sample was also studied in work on T cells of mothers and their children.

This chain connects TRBV9 to TRBJ2-5, with 7 bases identical to TRBD2. The sequencing input was blood. The sequence came from a boy aged 5-17 years in good health. The DNA of the CDR3 is TGTGCCAGCAGCGTAGGCGAGACTAGCCGAAGGGAGACCCAGTACTTC. This gives the protein CASSVGETSRRETQYF.